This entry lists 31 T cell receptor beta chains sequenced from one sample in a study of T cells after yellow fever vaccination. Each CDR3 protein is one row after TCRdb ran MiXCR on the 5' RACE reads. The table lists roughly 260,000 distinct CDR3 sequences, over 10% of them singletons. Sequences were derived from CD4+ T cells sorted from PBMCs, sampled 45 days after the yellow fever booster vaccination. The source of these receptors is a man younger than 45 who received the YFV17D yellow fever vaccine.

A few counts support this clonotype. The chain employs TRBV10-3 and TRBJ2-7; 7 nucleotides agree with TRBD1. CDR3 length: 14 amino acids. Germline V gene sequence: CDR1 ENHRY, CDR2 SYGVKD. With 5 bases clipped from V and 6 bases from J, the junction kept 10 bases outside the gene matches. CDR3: CAISTGTEKIEQYF. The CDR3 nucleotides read TGTGCCATCAGTACCGGGACAGAAAAAATCGAGCAGTACTTC.

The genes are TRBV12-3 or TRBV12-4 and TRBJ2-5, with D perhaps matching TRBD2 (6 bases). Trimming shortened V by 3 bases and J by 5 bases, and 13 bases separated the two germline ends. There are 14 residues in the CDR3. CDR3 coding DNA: TGTGCCAGCAGTTTCAGGGAGGCCCACGAGACCCAGTACTTC. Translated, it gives CASSFREAHETQYF.

The CDR3 DNA reads as TGCAGTGCTAACCGGGACCCGTCCTACGAGCAGTACTTC. This codes for CSANRDPSYEQYF. The chain combines TRBV20-1 with TRBJ2-7; D assignment may be TRBD1 or TRBD2 (5 bases each). Trimming cost V 4 bases and J 1 base, with 11 bases left between them. Looked up from germline, CDR1 is DFQATT and CDR2 is SNEGSKA (reference sequence). The CDR3 runs to 13 residues.

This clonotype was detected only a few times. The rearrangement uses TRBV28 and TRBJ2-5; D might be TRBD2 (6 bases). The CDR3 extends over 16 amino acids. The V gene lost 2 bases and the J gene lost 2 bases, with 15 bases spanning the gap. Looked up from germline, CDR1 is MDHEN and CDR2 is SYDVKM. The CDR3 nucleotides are TGTGCCAGCAGTTTAGTGTCGGGAGAGTTTCAAGAGACCCAGTACTTC. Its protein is CASSLVSGEFQETQYF.

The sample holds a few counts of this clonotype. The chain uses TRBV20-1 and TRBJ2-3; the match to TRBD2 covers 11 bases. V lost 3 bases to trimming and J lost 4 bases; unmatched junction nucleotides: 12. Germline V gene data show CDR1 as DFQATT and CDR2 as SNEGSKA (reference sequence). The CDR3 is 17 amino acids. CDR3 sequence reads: CSAREPLAGAPPDTQYF. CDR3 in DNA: TGCAGTGCTAGGGAACCACTAGCGGGAGCCCCCCCAGATACGCAGTATTTT.

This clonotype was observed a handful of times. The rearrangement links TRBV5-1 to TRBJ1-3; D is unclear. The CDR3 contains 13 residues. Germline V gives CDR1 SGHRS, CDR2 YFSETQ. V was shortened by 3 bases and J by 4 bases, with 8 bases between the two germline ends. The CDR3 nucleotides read TGCGCCAGCAGCTCCGGGGAAGGAAACACCATATATTTT. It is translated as CASSSGEGNTIYF.

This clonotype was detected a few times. CDR3 sequence: CASSPGTGRGTGELFF. CDR3 coding DNA: TGTGCCAGCAGCCCCGGGACAGGGAGGGGCACCGGGGAGCTGTTTTTT. This chain links TRBV7-3 with TRBJ2-2, with 9 bases matching TRBD1. From germline, CDR1 is SGHTA and CDR2 FQGTGA. Trimming took 5 bases from V and 4 from J; bases not matched to a gene: 8. This CDR3 is 16 amino acids long.

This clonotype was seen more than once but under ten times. CDR3 sequence reads: CASSLGARAYSNQPQHF. DNA for the CDR3: TGTGCCAGCAGCTTGGGGGCCAGGGCCTATAGCAATCAGCCCCAGCATTTT. The chain is built from TRBV5-5 and TRBJ1-5, with D possibly being TRBD1 (5 bases). CDR3 length: 17 residues. In germline, CDR1 is SGHKS, CDR2 YYEKEE (reference sequence). V shed 0 bases and J shed 0 bases, with 13 bases lying between them.

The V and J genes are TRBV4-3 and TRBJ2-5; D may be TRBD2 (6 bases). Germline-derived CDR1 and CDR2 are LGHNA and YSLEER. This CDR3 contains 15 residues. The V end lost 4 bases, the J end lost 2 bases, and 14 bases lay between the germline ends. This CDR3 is CASSLSGTLQETQYF. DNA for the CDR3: TGCGCCAGCAGCCTCTCCGGGACTTTACAAGAGACCCAGTACTTC.

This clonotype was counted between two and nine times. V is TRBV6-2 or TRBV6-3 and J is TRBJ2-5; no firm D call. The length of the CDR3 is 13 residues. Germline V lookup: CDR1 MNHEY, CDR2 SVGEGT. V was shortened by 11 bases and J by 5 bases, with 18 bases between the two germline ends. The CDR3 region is CAGHSGIGETQYF. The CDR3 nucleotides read TGTGCCGGGCACTCCGGAATCGGGGAGACCCAGTACTTC.

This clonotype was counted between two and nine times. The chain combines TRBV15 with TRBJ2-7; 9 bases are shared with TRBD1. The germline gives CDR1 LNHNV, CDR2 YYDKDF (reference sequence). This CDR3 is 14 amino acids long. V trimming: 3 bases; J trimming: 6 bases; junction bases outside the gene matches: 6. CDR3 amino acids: CATSSRDRASEQYF. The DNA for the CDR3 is TGTGCCACCAGCAGCCGGGACAGGGCTTCCGAGCAGTACTTC.

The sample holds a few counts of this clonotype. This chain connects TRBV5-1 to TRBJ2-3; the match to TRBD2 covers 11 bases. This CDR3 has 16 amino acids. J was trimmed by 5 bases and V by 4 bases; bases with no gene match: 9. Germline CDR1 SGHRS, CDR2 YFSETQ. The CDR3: CASSIAASGGKDTQYF. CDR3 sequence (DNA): TGCGCCAGCAGCATTGCGGCTAGCGGGGGGAAAGATACGCAGTATTTT.

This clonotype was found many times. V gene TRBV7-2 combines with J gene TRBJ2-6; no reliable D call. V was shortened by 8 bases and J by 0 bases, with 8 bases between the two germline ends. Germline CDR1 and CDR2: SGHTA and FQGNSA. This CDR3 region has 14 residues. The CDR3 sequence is CASALDSGANVLTF. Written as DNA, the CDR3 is TGTGCCAGCGCCCTTGACTCTGGGGCCAACGTCCTGACTTTC.

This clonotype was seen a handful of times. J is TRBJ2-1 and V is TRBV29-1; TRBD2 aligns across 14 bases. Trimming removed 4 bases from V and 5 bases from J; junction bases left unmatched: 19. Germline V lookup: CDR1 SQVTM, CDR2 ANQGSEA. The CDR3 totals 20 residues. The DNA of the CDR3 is TGCAGCGTTGGGACCGCGGAAGGGGGCAGACTAGCGGGAGGGGACAATGAGCAGTTCTTC. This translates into CSVGTAEGGRLAGGDNEQFF.

CDR3 amino acids: CASSYPIFSGSTDTQYF. The CDR3 nucleotides are TGTGCCAGCAGTTACCCCATATTTAGCGGTAGCACAGATACGCAGTATTTT. This sequence joins TRBV6-5 and TRBJ2-3, with a tentative D call TRBD2 (6 bases). Looked up from germline, CDR1 is MNHEY and CDR2 is SVGAGI. Between the trimmed V and J ends, which lost 2 bases and 0 bases, there was a span of 15 bases. The CDR3 is 17 residues long.

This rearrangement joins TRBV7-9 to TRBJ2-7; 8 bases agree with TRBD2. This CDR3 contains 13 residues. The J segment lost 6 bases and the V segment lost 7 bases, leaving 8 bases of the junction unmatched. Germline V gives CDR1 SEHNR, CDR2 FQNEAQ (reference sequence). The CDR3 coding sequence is TGTGCCAGCAATAACGGGAGGGCCGGCGAGCAGTACTTC. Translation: CASNNGRAGEQYF.

DNA for the CDR3: TGTGCCAGTAGTGTTCTTCTGGGGACCGATACGACTAATGAAAAACTGTTTTTT. Protein product: CASSVLLGTDTTNEKLFF. This chain joins TRBV19 and TRBJ1-4; possible D gene TRBD1, 5 bases. This CDR3 has 18 residues. With 5 bases removed from V and 2 bases from J, the gap between germline ends came to 21 bases. CDR1 is LNHDA and CDR2 is SQIVND in the germline V gene (reference sequence).

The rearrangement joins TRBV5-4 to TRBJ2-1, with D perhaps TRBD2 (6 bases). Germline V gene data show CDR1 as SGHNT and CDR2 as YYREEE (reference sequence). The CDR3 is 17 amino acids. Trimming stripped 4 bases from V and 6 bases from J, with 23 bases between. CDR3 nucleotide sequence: TGTGCCAGCAGCGAAGAAAGTGCGGGGCCTAACGGCAATGAGCAGTTCTTC. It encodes CASSEESAGPNGNEQFF.

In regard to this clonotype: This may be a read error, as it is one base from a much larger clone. In DNA, the CDR3 is TGTGCCAGCAGCTTAGGGAGTGACAGAGACCAGTACTTC. Protein sequence: CASSLGSDRDQYF. The V gene is TRBV11-3, the J gene TRBJ2-5; tentatively, D is TRBD1 (5 bases). The germline CDR1 and CDR2 sequences are SGHNT and YENEEA. V lost 1 base to trimming and J lost 10 bases, with 13 bases between them. CDR3 size: 13 residues.

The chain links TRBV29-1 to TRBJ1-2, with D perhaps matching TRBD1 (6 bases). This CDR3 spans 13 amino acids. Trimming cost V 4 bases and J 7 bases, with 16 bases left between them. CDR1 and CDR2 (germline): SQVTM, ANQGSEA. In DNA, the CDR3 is TGCAGCGTTGTGTGGGACAAAGGCGGTGGCTACACCTTC. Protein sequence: CSVVWDKGGGYTF. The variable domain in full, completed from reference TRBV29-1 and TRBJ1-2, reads SAVISQKPSRDICQRGTSLTIQCQVDSQVTMMFWYRQQPGQSLTLIATANQGSEATYESGFVIDKFPISRPNLTFSTLTVSNMSPEDSSIYLCSVVWDKGGGYTFGSGTRLTVV.

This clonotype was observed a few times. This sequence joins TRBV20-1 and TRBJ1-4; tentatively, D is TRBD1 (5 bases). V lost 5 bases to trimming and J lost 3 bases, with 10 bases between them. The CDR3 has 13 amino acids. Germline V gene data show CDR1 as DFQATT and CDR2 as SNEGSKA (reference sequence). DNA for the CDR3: TGCAGTGCTCCGGGAGGGGCTAATGAAAAACTGTTTTTT. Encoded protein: CSAPGGANEKLFF.

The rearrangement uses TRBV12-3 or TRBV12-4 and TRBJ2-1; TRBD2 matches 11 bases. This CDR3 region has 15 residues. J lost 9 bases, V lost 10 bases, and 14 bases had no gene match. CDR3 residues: CAIHPTSGRKVEQFF. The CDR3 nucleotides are TGTGCCATCCACCCTACTAGCGGGAGAAAGGTTGAGCAGTTCTTC.

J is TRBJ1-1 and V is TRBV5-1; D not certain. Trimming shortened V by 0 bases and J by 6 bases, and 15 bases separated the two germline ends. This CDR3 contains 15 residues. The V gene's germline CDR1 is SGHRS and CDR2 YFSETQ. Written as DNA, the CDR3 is TGCGCCAGCAGCTTGGCCGACGCTTCGGTTGCTGAAGCTTTCTTT. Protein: CASSLADASVAEAFF.

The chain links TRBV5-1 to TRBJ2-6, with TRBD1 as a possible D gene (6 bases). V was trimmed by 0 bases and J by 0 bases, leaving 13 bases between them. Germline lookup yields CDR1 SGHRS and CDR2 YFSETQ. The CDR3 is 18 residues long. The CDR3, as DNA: TGCGCCAGCAGCTTGGTCGCAGGGGCCAGCTCTGGGGCCAACGTCCTGACTTTC. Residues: CASSLVAGASSGANVLTF.

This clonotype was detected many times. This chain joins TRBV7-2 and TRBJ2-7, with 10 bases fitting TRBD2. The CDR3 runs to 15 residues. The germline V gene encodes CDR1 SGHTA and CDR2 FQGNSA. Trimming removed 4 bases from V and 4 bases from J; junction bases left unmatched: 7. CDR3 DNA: TGTGCCAGCAGCTCTCCTAGCGGGAGCAAATACGAGCAGTACTTC. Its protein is CASSSPSGSKYEQYF.

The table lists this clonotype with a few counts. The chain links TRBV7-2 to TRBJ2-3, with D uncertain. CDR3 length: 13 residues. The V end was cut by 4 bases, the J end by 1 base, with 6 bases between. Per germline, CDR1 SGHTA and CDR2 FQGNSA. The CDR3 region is CASSSKRTDTQYF. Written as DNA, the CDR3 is TGTGCCAGCAGCTCTAAACGCACAGATACGCAGTATTTT.

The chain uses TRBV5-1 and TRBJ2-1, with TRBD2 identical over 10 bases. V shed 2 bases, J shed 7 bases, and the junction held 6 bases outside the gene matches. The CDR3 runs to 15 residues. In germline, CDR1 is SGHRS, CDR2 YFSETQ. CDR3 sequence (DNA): TGCGCCAGCAGCTTCTTAGCGGGAGGCGGAAATGAGCAGTTCTTC. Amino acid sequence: CASSFLAGGGNEQFF.

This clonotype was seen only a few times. CDR3 in amino acids: CASSSGSRRTLWGLASHNEQFF. Written as DNA, the CDR3 is TGTGCCAGCAGTTCAGGATCCCGAAGGACATTGTGGGGACTAGCGTCTCACAATGAGCAGTTCTTC. The chain uses TRBV26 and TRBJ2-1; TRBD2, as called in the table, went unchecked against the DNA. TRBV26 corresponds to a pseudogene. This CDR3 is 22 amino acids long.

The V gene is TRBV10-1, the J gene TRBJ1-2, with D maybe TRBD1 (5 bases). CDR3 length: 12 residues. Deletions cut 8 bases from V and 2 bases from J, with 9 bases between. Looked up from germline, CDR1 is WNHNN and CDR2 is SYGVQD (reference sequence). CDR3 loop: CASGNRNYGYTF. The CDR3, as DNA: TGCGCCAGCGGGAACAGGAACTATGGCTACACCTTC.

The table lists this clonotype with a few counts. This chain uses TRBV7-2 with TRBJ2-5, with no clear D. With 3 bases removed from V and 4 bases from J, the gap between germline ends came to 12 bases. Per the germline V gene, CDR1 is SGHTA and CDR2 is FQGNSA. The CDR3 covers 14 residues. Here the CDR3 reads CASSLGPSGETQYF. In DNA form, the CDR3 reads TGTGCCAGCAGCTTGGGTCCCTCGGGAGAGACCCAGTACTTC.

CDR3 in amino acids: CSASPRGPDLSEQYF. In nucleotides, the CDR3 is TGCAGTGCTTCTCCTCGAGGGCCGGATCTGTCCGAGCAGTACTTC. The genes are TRBV20-1 and TRBJ2-7; possible D gene TRBD2, 5 bases. This CDR3 has 15 residues. Trimming cost V 5 bases and J 6 bases, with 23 bases left between them. CDR1 is DFQATT and CDR2 is SNEGSKA in the germline V gene (reference sequence).